This T cell receptor (beta chain) was identified during a study of cytomegalovirus exposure and HLA in healthy donors. PCR primers comprised 60 Vbeta and 13 Jbeta primers. Data came from immunoSEQ multiplex PCR; TCRdb stores just in-frame clones and leaves some out. Among some 150,000 clones listed, roughly 85% were seen once. Germline loops: CDR1 MGHRA, CDR2 YSYEKL. V lost 1 base to trimming and J lost 4 bases, with 22 bases between them. CDR3 size: 18 residues. The TCR was taken from a woman aged 18-30 years in good health and CMV-seronegative. The chain uses TRBV4-1 and TRBJ1-2; weak D call: TRBD1 (6 bases). Sequences were obtained from PBMCs. For the CDR3, the DNA is TGCGCCAGCAGCCAAGGAGAGGGAGGGTCGAGGGGGGCCTATGGCTACACCTTC. Residues: CASSQGEGGSRGAYGYTF.